The clone carrying this TCR beta chain occurred many times. Its specificity is unknown. As for time point: newly diagnosed GD, antithyroid drugs for less than 3 months. Isolated PBMC RNA provided the starting material for the TCR library. Each patient gave 7 to 9 milliliters of EDTA-anticoagulated peripheral blood. CDR3 regions were amplified by Arm-PCR using iRepertoire HTBI primers to build TCR beta libraries. In the original analysis: Across the samples, identification revealed just over 60 TRBV and roughly 13 TRBJ segments. TCRdb passed the multiplex PCR reads through MiXCR, listing each CDR3 protein once. The V and J calls were not made by the authors but by TCRdb's processing. The sample lists hundreds of thousands of distinct CDR3 sequences, roughly 15% seen once, with under 9% in the top ten. The data were taken from a study of regulatory T cells in long-lasting Graves disease. Overall study findings and caveats: A greater number of public clonotypes (around 2,700) was shared by persistent patients than by new patients (over 900). Persistent Graves' patients had lower TCR diversity than newly diagnosed ones.

CDR3 length: 15 residues. Trimming took off 5 bases at V and 6 bases at J, with 17 bases between the two ends. Germline V gives CDR1 MNHEY, CDR2 SMNVEV (reference sequence). The same sample was also used in a study of T cells in Graves' hyperthyroidism and ophthalmopathy.

The chain combines TRBV27 with TRBJ1-5; no definite D call. This receptor was taken from a woman in her thirties or forties with Graves disease. Sample: peripheral blood mononuclear cells (PBMCs), taken at new diagnosis, from a patient treated with antithyroid drugs. CDR3: CASSPLVGMGQPQHF. DNA of the CDR3: TGTGCCAGCAGTCCCCTGGTCGGGATGGGTCAGCCCCAGCATTTT.